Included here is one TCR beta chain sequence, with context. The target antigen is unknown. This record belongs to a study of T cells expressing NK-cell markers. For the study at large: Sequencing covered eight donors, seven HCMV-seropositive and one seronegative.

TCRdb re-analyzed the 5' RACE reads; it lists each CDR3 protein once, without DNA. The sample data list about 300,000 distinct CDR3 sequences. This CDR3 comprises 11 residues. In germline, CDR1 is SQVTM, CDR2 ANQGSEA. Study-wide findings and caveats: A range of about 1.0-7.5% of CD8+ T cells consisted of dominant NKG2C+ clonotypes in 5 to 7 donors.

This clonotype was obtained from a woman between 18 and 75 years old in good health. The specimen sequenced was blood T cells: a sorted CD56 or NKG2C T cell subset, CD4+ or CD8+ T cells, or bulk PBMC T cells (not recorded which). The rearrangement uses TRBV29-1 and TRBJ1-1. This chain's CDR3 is CSVARGSEAFF.